This record concerns one T cell receptor beta chain sequence. This clone was counted once. The antigen it binds to is not known. No qualities accompany the bases; no much larger clone lies one base away. Donors were healthy HIV-negative adults with no recently reported acute infections or vaccinations. Only Caucasian adults living in Nashville, Tennessee, USA were represented among the donors. CD4+ T cells were enriched by magnetic negative selection, after which naive cells were positively selected on CD45RA and the negative fraction was taken as the memory subset. After blood collection by leukapheresis, PBMCs were isolated using Ficoll-Histopaque density gradient centrifugation and then cryopreserved in the vapor phase of liquid nitrogen. Analytical flow cytometry was used to check the purity and quantity of each magnetically sorted T cell population. Genomic DNA was isolated from each sorted fraction and quantified by UV absorbance on a Nanodrop 2000c.

The sample originates from a study of shared clonotypes between healthy human individuals (dated by TCRdb to the early 2020s). Some background on the complete study: A few men and two women, aged 18 to 49 years, made up the cohort. To increase sequencing depth and limit assay-specific biases, TCR repertoire library preparation and sequencing were carried out by different laboratories using diverse techniques. For each donor, CD4 naive and CD4 memory were each run on three plates, CD8 naive on two plates, and CD8 memory on one plate. The study deeply sequenced blood TCR repertoires of five healthy adults to estimate repertoire size and the extent of clonotype sharing between individuals. Per donor, leukapheresis produced somewhere between about 0.94 and 9 billion PBMCs. Beyond this particular receptor, the publication reports: Incomplete sequencing was indicated by rarefaction of sorted-subset datasets, despite the large sequencing depth. Compared with non-shared clonotypes, the clonotypes found in all four sorted-subset donors had higher generation probabilities. Across four donors, around 5% of naive CD4, more than 3% of naive CD8, 2.3% of memory CD4, and over 0.35% of memory CD8 clonotypes were shared. Larger estimated clonotype richness was generally found for naive subsets than for memory subsets. The genetic and exposure-history diversity represented was limited by the small number of donors. Sampling was restricted to blood, and TCR repertoires in tissue are likely to differ from TCR repertoires in blood. Based on pairwise subsampling, the degree of clonotype sharing among donors was expected to be affected by sequencing depth.

CDR1 and CDR2, looked up from the germline V gene (reference sequence), are LNHDA and SQIVND. V is cut by 5 bases and J by 4 bases, and the space between the germline ends is 15 bases. The CDR3, from cysteine to phenylalanine, totals 16 residues. The retained sequence is limited to the CDR3, 48 bases, with the frame set at the first base. TCR CDR3 regions were amplified from genomic DNA by multiplex PCR using the deep immunoSEQ assay. For each cell subset, the extracted genomic DNA was distributed evenly across all wells of several immunoSEQ 96-well plates, and each plate served as one replicate. Each replicate PCR for sorted subsets received about 210 ng genomic DNA, equal to about 30,000 T cell genomes. Purified libraries were quantified with a Qubit 3.0 fluorometer, sized on a Bioanalyzer 2100, and re-quantified with the KAPA Library Quantification kit. Every immunoSEQ 96-well plate was sequenced on a separate single-read 150-cycle Illumina NextSeq 550 flow cell. The published analysis was carried out like this. The immunoSEQ output contained only junctional sequences without quality scores, so filtering could not match that applied to full-length reads. Sequences were annotated with PyIR, a Python wrapper for IgBLAST v1.9, and V/J genes and CDR3 were assigned using IMGT germline references. Reads were filtered out if the reads had weak V/J assignments (E-value above 1e-6), no CDR3, stop codons, out-of-frame junctions, or ambiguous translated residues. V3J clonotypes were defined as sequences sharing the same inferred V gene, J gene, and CDR3 amino acid sequence. Percentage overlap between repertoires was calculated by dividing the number of shared unique clonotypes by the size of the smaller repertoire. Three approaches were used to assess repertoire richness: RTK rarefaction, the Chao1 estimator, and Recon v2.1 estimates of unobserved clonotypes. OLGA was used to compute generation probabilities for all TCRbeta clonotypes that the gDNA method yielded from a handful of donors. TCRdb took this table from immuneACCESS and kept in-frame rearrangements with V and J called. Such tables lack part of the clones; where checked against another copy, unresolved V genes explain under half of the gap, and the rest is unexplained. V and J calls and clone size are given by that table; D and trimming were obtained from the DNA. The sample table contains about 2.5 million clones; only one count was recorded for approximately 90% of them. Around 0.35% of the sample is in the top ten clones.

The chain was built from TRBV19 and TRBJ2-6, with the D gene not confidently named. The TCR originated in a man in his late teens or twenties in good health. Some clones in this sample may be carry-over from other donors' samples. The sequenced material came from naive CD4+ T cells from PBMCs. According to the study, the label for this sample's cell subset or site signals: CD45RA+ positively selected. The DNA is as follows: TGTGCCAGTAGTCCCGGGCTTTATGCAGGGGCCAACGTCCTGACTTTC. This gives the protein CASSPGLYAGANVLTF.